This T cell receptor beta chain was recorded in a study of blood T cells in healthy people across ages. CDR1 is SGHRS and CDR2 is YFSETQ in the germline V gene. The CDR3 length is 14 residues. With 7 bases clipped from V and 7 bases from J, the junction kept 10 bases outside the gene matches. Alongside a J-beta primer mix, a sample-barcoded 5' primer served in a second PCR lasting roughly 6 to 12 cycles. TCRdb processed the 5' RACE reads anew with MiXCR; each CDR3 protein has one entry. The sample contains roughly 1,500,000 distinct CDR3 sequences, about 31% of which appear only once. With regard to this clonotype: The antigen remains unidentified.

Overall study results and limits: Relative to aged donors, long-lived donors carried more naive CD4+ cells and displayed higher diversity. The unsorted PBMCs prevented any conclusive comparison of naive versus antigen-experienced cells.

Isolating PBMCs gave at least 6 million of these cells per sample. This receptor was identified in a woman aged 30 to 39 in good health. The sequencing input was blood. The chain uses TRBV5-1 and TRBJ1-2; 10 bases are a match to TRBD1. The CDR3 DNA reads TGCGCCAGCCACTGGAGTGGGACAGGGGTTGGCTACACCTTC. Its translation is CASHWSGTGVGYTF.